Described below is a single T cell receptor (beta chain) sequence and its context. This sample was taken from a study of blood T cell repertoires in COVID-19. Original data processing: The authors estimated nucleated cell counts from reference gene primer amplification. The table came from immunoSEQ multiplex PCR; TCRdb's copy has only in-frame clones and leaves some out. V and J calls and clone size follow that table, whereas D and trimming were derived from the DNA. The table lists 250,000 to 350,000 clones, 90% of them singletons. The study drew participants aged 18 to 89 years from 20 to 30 US areas. Allocation to cohorts depended on clinical history reported by the participants. V lost 5 bases, J lost 9 bases, and 12 bases lay in between. The germline gives CDR1 SGHTA, CDR2 FQGTGA. This CDR3 region has 12 residues.

Sequencing was done on a sample of PBMCs or T cells enriched from blood (not recorded which). The rearrangement joins TRBV7-3 to TRBJ2-3, with no clear D. The source is a woman aged 18-29 years with acute COVID-19. CDR3: CASSREASTQYF. The CDR3 DNA sequence: TGTGCCAGCAGCCGAGAGGCTTCAACGCAGTATTTT.